The rows below give T cell receptor beta chains drawn from one sample of a study of cytomegalovirus exposure and HLA in healthy donors. Assay used: immunoSEQ multiplex PCR; TCRdb lists only in-frame clones, some missing. The repertoire holds 70,000 to 80,000 clones, about 78% seen once, with less than 9.5% in the top ten. The sequenced material came from PBMCs. The receptors here all came from a woman in her 40s in good health and CMV-seropositive. The CDR3 runs from the conserved cysteine through the conserved F or W. A D gene is named only where the DNA matches it firmly. Where a row states a size, it is once, few, many or the class of an expanded clone; other rows omit it.

size,J,V,length,D,DNA,CDR3
.,TRBJ1-3,TRBV6-5,15,.,TGTGCCAGCAGCCGTCAGGCGAACTCTGGAAACACCATATATTTT,CASSRQANSGNTIYF
.,TRBJ2-5,TRBV7-2,19,TRBD1,TGTGCCAGCAGCCACCGAGACGCAGGGGGTGAGGACGGGGTGTACGCGCAGTACTTC,CASSHRDAGGEDGVYAQYF
.,TRBJ2-3,TRBV25-1,15,TRBD2,TGTGCCAGCAGTGCCCTGGCGGGGGGCTCAGATACGCAGTATTTT,CASSALAGGSDTQYF
medium-sized,TRBJ2-7,TRBV18,14,.,TGTGCCAGCTCACCACCGGCCCTCCCCCGCGAGCAGTACTTC,CASSPPALPREQYF
.,TRBJ1-4,TRBV7-2,14,.,TGTGCCAGCAGCCGGGACTCGGGTGGTGAAAAACTGTTTTTT,CASSRDSGGEKLFF
.,TRBJ1-2,TRBV4-3,14,.,TGCGCCAGCAGCCAAGATTGGCAGATCTATGGCTACACCTTC,CASSQDWQIYGYTF
.,TRBJ2-5,TRBV15,16,TRBD2,TGTGCCACCAGCCCAGGGACTAGCGGGGATGGGAAGACCCAGTACTTC,CATSPGTSGDGKTQYF
.,TRBJ1-6,TRBV7-2,15,TRBD1,TGTGCCAGCCAGGGGGGCCGATCGAATAATTCACCCCTCCACTTT,CASQGGRSNNSPLHF
.,TRBJ2-2,TRBV11-3,13,.,TGTGCCAGCAGCCGTCTATACACCGGGGAGCTGTTTTTT,CASSRLYTGELFF
.,TRBJ2-1,TRBV28,14,TRBD2,TGTGCCAGCAATCCCGGGACTAGCCACAATGAGCAGTTCTTC,CASNPGTSHNEQFF
.,TRBJ2-1,TRBV25-1,15,.,TGTGCCAGCAGTGAATTAGGGAGCCCCTACAATGAGCAGTTCTTC,CASSELGSPYNEQFF
.,TRBJ2-5,TRBV30,12,.,TGTGCCTGGAGTGCCATCCAAGAGACCCAGTACTTC,CAWSAIQETQYF
few,TRBJ1-1,TRBV19,13,.,TGTGCCAGTAGTAGGGTGAGGGACACTGAAGCTTTCTTT,CASSRVRDTEAFF
.,TRBJ2-3,TRBV29-1,14,TRBD1,TGCAGCGTTGATTCGGGACAGAGCACAGATACGCAGTATTTT,CSVDSGQSTDTQYF
.,TRBJ2-1,TRBV15,13,TRBD2,TGTGCCACCAGCAGTGGAGCGGGGGCCGAGCAGTTCTTC,CATSSGAGAEQFF
.,TRBJ1-3,TRBV23-1,14,.,TGCGCCAGCAGTCATCCAGGGGTTGGAAACACCATATATTTT,CASSHPGVGNTIYF
few,TRBJ1-2,TRBV7-9,13,.,TGTGCCAGCAGCTTACTCTCTTACTATGGCTACACCTTC,CASSLLSYYGYTF